These T cell receptor beta chains were read from a single sample in a study of shared clonotypes between healthy human individuals. Here immunoSEQ multiplex PCR was the method, and the copy in TCRdb shows in-frame clones only, minus some. The repertoire holds more than 2 million clones, with 90% to 96% as singletons. Sequenced material: naive CD4+ T cells sorted from blood. Receptors originate from a man aged 18 to 30 in good health. Each CDR3 is given with its conserved first and last residue. D genes are given only for firm matches. Rows give clone size only sometimes, using once, few, many, or a class for an expanded clone.

TRBV7-2,once,TRBJ1-2,TRBD1,TGTGCCAGCACCCATCCGGGACAGGGGTGGAATGGCTACACCTTC,CASTHPGQGWNGYTF
TRBV10-3,.,TRBJ2-5,.,TGTGCCATCAGTGGGGTTGTCGTGGAGACCCAGTACTTC,CAISGVVVETQYF
TRBV5-1,few,TRBJ2-7,.,TGCGCCAGCAGCGGGGGGACAGTCTCCTACGAGCAGTACTTC,CASSGGTVSYEQYF
TRBV28,.,TRBJ2-2,TRBD1,TGTGCCAGCAGTTCACCCGCTGGGACAGTCACCGGGGAGCTGTTTTTT,CASSSPAGTVTGELFF
TRBV27,.,TRBJ2-7,TRBD1,TGTGCCAGCAGTTTACGATCCGGGACAGGGAGTCTCTACGAGCAGTACTTC,CASSLRSGTGSLYEQYF
TRBV6-5,.,TRBJ2-1,.,TGTGCCAGCAGTCCCCTTTATGACGGCAGGGGTGAGCTCTTC,CASSPLYDGRGELF
TRBV19,.,TRBJ1-2,.,TGTGCCAGTAGCCGAGACTATGGCTACACCTTC,CASSRDYGYTF
TRBV2,few,TRBJ1-6,.,TGTGCCAGCAGTCACGACGGGGACTATAATTCACCCCTCCACTTT,CASSHDGDYNSPLHF
TRBV19,once,TRBJ1-4,.,TGTGCCAGTAGTATAGTTGGGGATGAAAAACTGTTTTTT,CASSIVGDEKLFF
TRBV14,.,TRBJ2-1,.,TGTGCCAGCAGCCAAGCTGGGGGTAATGAGCAGTTCTTC,CASSQAGGNEQFF
TRBV2,once,TRBJ1-6,.,TGTGCCAGCCGGTCAGGGGTTGACTATAATTCACCCCTCCACTTT,CASRSGVDYNSPLHF
TRBV5-1,.,TRBJ2-3,.,TGCGCCAGCTACTCCGGGACGACAACAGATACGCAGTATTTT,CASYSGTTTDTQYF
TRBV4-1,.,TRBJ2-5,.,TGCGCCAGCAGCCAAACCCTTTTACAAGAGACCCAGTACTTC,CASSQTLLQETQYF
TRBV7-9,.,TRBJ1-2,.,TGTGCCAGCAGCTTACTCGGGACCGAATTATATGGCTACACCTTC,CASSLLGTELYGYTF
TRBV5-1,.,TRBJ2-2,TRBD2,TGCGCCAGCAGCCCGGGACTAGCGGGGGCGTCCGGGGAGCTGTTTTTT,CASSPGLAGASGELFF
TRBV28,.,TRBJ2-7,TRBD2,TGTGCCAGCCGCAGGGGACCGCTAGCGGGGGGTGCCTACGAGCAGTACTTC,CASRRGPLAGGAYEQYF
TRBV15,.,TRBJ1-5,.,TGTGCCACCAGCAGAGGCCAGTTTAGCAATCAGCCCCAGCATTTT,CATSRGQFSNQPQHF
TRBV11-3,once,TRBJ2-5,.,TGTGCCAGCAGCATAGTACAAGAGACCCAGTACTTC,CASSIVQETQYF
TRBV29-1,.,TRBJ2-3,TRBD2,TGCAGCGTTGAGGCTAGCGGCTCCTTGGCGCAGTATTTT,CSVEASGSLAQYF
TRBV5-1,.,TRBJ2-7,TRBD1,TGCGCCAGCAGCAAGCGACAGGGCGATACCTACGAGCAGTACTTC,CASSKRQGDTYEQYF
TRBV5-6,.,TRBJ1-4,.,TGTGCCAGCAGCCGGTCGGGTGCAACTAATGAAAAACTGTTTTTT,CASSRSGATNEKLFF
TRBV25-1,.,TRBJ2-5,TRBD1,TGTGCCAGCAACACAGGGGGCGTTGGGAAGACCCAGTACTTC,CASNTGGVGKTQYF
TRBV15,.,TRBJ1-5,.,TGTGCCACCAGAAAAGGGGACAACAGAACTCCTCAGCCCCAGCATTTT,CATRKGDNRTPQPQHF
TRBV10-3,.,TRBJ1-1,TRBD1,TGTGCCACTACAGGGGGGACCATGAACACTGAAGCTTTCTTT,CATTGGTMNTEAFF
TRBV11-1,.,TRBJ1-1,TRBD1,TGTGCCAGCAGCCTGGGGGACAGGGAAGGATCTGAAGCTTTCTTT,CASSLGDREGSEAFF
TRBV7-9,.,TRBJ1-3,TRBD1,TGTGCCAGCAGCCCAACGGGACAGGGGTCCTCTGGAAACACCATATATTTT,CASSPTGQGSSGNTIYF
TRBV5-6,.,TRBJ2-7,.,TGTGCCAGCAGCTTGGCTGGGCGGGACAGCTCCTACGAGCAGTACTTC,CASSLAGRDSSYEQYF
TRBV10-3,.,TRBJ2-1,TRBD2,TGTGCCACCCTCGGGGTAGCGGGAGGGGTAGGTGAGCAGTTCTTC,CATLGVAGGVGEQFF
TRBV6-5,once,TRBJ2-4,.,TGTGCCAGCAGTTACTCGAGTAATGGACAGAAAAACATTCAGTACTTC,CASSYSSNGQKNIQYF
TRBV30,.,TRBJ1-5,.,TGTGCCTGGAGCCACGGGACGTCCCGGCAGCCCCAGCATTTT,CAWSHGTSRQPQHF
TRBV7-8,.,TRBJ2-7,.,TGTGCCAGCAGCTCTATCCCGGGACGGCAAAACTACGAGCAGTACTTC,CASSSIPGRQNYEQYF
TRBV6-6,.,TRBJ2-3,TRBD2,TGTGCCAGCAGTTACTGGGGGACTAGCGGGACAGATACGCAGTATTTT,CASSYWGTSGTDTQYF
TRBV7-3,.,TRBJ2-1,.,TGTGCCAGCAGCCCCGGTAGGCTGGATGAGCAGTTCTTC,CASSPGRLDEQFF
TRBV29-1,.,TRBJ2-1,TRBD1,TGCAGCGTTGTCCCACAGGGGGGCAAGCAGTTCTTC,CSVVPQGGKQFF
TRBV28,.,TRBJ1-1,.,TGTGCCAGCAGCTATGTAAACACTGAAGCTTTCTTT,CASSYVNTEAFF
TRBV4-1,.,TRBJ2-7,TRBD1,TGCGCCAGCAGCCGTCCGGGACAGGGCTACGAGCAGTACTTC,CASSRPGQGYEQYF
TRBV6-5,.,TRBJ2-7,.,TGTGCCAGCAGCCGCGGGGGACAGACCTACGAGCAGTACTTC,CASSRGGQTYEQYF
TRBV6-5,.,TRBJ1-1,TRBD1,TGTGCCAGCAGTTCGCGGGACAGGGGGGGCACTGAAGCTTTCTTT,CASSSRDRGGTEAFF
TRBV18,.,TRBJ1-1,.,TGTGCCAGCTCATTACAGGAGAACACTGAAGCTTTCTTT,CASSLQENTEAFF
TRBV7-2,.,TRBJ2-5,TRBD2,TGTGCCAGCAGCCCGAGCGGGAGGGGGGAGACCCAGTACTTC,CASSPSGRGETQYF
TRBV7-9,.,TRBJ1-4,.,TGTGCCAGCAGCTTAACGTCGTCCAAAGGGAGTGAAAAACTGTTTTTT,CASSLTSSKGSEKLFF
TRBV7-9,.,TRBJ2-5,TRBD1,TGTGCCAGCGTACCGGGACAGGGGGCCGAGACCCAGTACTTC,CASVPGQGAETQYF
TRBV7-9,.,TRBJ1-3,.,TGTGCCAGCAGCTTAGTAACCGGACGCCTGGGCGACACCATATATTTT,CASSLVTGRLGDTIYF
TRBV11-2,.,TRBJ1-2,TRBD1,TGTGCCAGCAGCCCCAGACAGGGGAACTATGGCTACACCTTC,CASSPRQGNYGYTF
TRBV6-1,.,TRBJ2-7,TRBD1,TGTGCCAGCAGTCAGACAGGGTACGAGCAGTACTTC,CASSQTGYEQYF
TRBV5-1,.,TRBJ2-5,TRBD2,TGCGCCAGCAAGGCTAGCGGGGGGCAAGAGACCCAGTACTTC,CASKASGGQETQYF
TRBV7-9,.,TRBJ1-5,.,TGTGCCAGCAGCTTAGGCCAAAATAGCAATCAGCCCCAGCATTTT,CASSLGQNSNQPQHF
TRBV5-4,.,TRBJ2-7,.,TGTGCCAGCAGCTTGCAGGGGCCCTACGAGCAGTACTTC,CASSLQGPYEQYF
TRBV7-9,.,TRBJ2-7,.,TGTGCCAGCAGCTTGGGGAACGAGCAGTACTTC,CASSLGNEQYF
TRBV9,.,TRBJ1-2,TRBD1,TGTGCCAGCAGCGTAGCTTCCCAGGGGGCGTATGGCTACACCTTC,CASSVASQGAYGYTF
TRBV1,.,TRBJ1-5,.,TGCACCAGCAGCCAAGACTATCACTCGGCTAATCAGCCCCAGCATTTT,CTSSQDYHSANQPQHF
TRBV12-5,.,TRBJ1-4,.,TGTGCTAGTGGTTCTCGACCCGCTAATGAAAAACTGTTTTTT,CASGSRPANEKLFF